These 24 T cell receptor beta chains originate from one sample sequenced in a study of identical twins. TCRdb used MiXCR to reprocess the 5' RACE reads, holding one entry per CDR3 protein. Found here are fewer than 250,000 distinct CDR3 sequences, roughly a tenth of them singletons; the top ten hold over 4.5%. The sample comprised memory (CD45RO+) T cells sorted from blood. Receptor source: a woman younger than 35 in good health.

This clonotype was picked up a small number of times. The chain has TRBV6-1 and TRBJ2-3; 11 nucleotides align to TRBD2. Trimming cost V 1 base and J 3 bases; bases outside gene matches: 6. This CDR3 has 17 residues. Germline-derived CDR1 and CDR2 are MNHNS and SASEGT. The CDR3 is CASSEVSGGATTDTQYF. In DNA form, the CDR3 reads TGTGCCAGCAGTGAAGTTAGCGGGGGGGCCACAACAGATACGCAGTATTTT.

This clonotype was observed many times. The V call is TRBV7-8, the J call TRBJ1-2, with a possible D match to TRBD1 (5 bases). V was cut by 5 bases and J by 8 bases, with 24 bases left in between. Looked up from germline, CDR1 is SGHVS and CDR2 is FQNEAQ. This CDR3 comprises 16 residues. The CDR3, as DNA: TGTGCCAGCAGCCCGAGGTGGCGACAGTCGAAGGGAGGCTACACCTTC. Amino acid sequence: CASSPRWRQSKGGYTF.

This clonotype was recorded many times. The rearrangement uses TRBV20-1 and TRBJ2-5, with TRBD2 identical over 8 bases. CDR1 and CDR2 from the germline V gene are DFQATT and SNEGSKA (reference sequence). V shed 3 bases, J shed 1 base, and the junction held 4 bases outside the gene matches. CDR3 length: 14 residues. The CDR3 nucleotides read TGCAGTGCTAGCGCGGGAGGCTTCCAAGAGACCCAGTACTTC. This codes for CSASAGGFQETQYF.

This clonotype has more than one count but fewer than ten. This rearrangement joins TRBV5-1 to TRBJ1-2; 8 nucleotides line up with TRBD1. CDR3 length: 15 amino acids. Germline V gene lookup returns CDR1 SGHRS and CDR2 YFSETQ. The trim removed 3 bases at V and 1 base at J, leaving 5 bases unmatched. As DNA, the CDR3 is TGCGCCAGCAGCTCCCGGGACAGGTATAACTATGGCTACACCTTC. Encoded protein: CASSSRDRYNYGYTF.

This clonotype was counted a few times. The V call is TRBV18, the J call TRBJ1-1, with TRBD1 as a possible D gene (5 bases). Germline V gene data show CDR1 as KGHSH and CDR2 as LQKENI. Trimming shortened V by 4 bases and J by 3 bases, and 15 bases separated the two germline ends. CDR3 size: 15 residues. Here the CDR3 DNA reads TGTGCCAGCTCACGGGCGTCAGGGACGGACACTGAAGCTTTCTTT. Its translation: CASSRASGTDTEAFF.

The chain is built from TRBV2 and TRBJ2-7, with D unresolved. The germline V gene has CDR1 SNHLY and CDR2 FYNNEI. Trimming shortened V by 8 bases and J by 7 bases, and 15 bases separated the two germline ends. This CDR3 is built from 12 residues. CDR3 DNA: TGTGCCAGCCAGTTCGACACGGGTGAGCAGTACTTC. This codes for CASQFDTGEQYF. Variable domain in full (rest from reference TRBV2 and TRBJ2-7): EPEVTQTPSHQVTQMGQEVILRCVPISNHLYFYWYRQILGQKVEFLVSFYNNEISEKSEIFDDQFSVERPDGSNFTLKIRSTKLEDSAMYFCASQFDTGEQYFGPGTRLTVT.

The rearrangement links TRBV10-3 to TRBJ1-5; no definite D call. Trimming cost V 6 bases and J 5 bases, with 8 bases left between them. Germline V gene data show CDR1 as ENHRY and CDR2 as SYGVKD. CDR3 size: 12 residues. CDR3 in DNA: TGTGCCATCAGAGGGAGTGATCAGCCCCAGCATTTT. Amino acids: CAIRGSDQPQHF.

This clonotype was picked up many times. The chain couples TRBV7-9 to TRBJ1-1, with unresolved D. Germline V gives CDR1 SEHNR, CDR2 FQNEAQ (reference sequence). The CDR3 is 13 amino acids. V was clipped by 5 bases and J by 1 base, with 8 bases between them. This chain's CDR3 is CASSRNENTEAFF. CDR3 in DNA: TGTGCCAGCAGCCGAAATGAGAACACTGAAGCTTTCTTT.

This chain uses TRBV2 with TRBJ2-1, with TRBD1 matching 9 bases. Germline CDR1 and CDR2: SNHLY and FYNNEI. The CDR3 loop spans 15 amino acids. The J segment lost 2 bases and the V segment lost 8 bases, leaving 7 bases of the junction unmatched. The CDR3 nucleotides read TGTGCCAGCCAGGCCGGGACAGGGCCCTACAATGAGCAGTTCTTC. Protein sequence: CASQAGTGPYNEQFF.

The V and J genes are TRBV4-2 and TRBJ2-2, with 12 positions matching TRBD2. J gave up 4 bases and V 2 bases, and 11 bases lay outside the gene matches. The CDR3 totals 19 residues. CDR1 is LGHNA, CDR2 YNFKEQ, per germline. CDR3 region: CASSQTTSGRPWGTGELFF. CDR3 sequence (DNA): TGTGCCAGCAGCCAAACGACTAGCGGGAGACCCTGGGGCACCGGGGAGCTGTTTTTT.

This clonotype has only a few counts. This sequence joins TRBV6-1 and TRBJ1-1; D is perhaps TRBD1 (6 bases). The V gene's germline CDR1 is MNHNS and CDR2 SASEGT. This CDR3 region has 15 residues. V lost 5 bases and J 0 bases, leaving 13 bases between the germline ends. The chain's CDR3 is CASSRNRELNTEAFF. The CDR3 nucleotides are TGTGCCAGCAGTAGAAACAGGGAATTGAACACTGAAGCTTTCTTT.

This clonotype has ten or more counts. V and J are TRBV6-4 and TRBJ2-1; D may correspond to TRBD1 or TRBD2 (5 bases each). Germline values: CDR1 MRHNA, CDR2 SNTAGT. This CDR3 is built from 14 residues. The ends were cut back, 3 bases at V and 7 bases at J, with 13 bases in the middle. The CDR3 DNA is TGTGCCAGCAGTGAAGGGACCGGCGGGAATGAGCAGTTCTTC. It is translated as CASSEGTGGNEQFF.

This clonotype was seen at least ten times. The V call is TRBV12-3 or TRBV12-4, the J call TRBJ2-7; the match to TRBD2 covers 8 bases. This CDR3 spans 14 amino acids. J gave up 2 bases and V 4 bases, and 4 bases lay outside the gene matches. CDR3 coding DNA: TGTGCCAGCAGTTGGGCGGGAGGCACCTACGAGCAGTACTTC. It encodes CASSWAGGTYEQYF.

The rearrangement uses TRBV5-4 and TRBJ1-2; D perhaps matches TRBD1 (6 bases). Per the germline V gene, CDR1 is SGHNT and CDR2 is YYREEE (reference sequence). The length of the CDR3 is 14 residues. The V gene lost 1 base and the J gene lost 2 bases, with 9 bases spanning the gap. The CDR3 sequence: CASSLRRGNYGYTF. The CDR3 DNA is TGTGCCAGCAGCTTGCGCAGGGGCAACTATGGCTACACCTTC.

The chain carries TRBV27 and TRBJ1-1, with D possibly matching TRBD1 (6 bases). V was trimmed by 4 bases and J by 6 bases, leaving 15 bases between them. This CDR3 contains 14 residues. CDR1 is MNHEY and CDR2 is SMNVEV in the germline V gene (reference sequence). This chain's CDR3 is CASSYYRDGAEAFF. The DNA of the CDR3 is TGTGCCAGCAGTTACTACAGGGATGGGGCTGAAGCTTTCTTT.

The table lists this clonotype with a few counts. The CDR3 reads CASRRLALNEQFF. CDR3 coding DNA: TGTGCCAGCAGGCGACTAGCCCTCAATGAGCAGTTCTTC. The chain joins TRBV6-2 or TRBV6-3 to TRBJ2-1; 7 nucleotides agree with TRBD2. The CDR3 has 13 residues. V lost 6 bases to trimming and J lost 6 bases; unmatched junction nucleotides: 5. In germline, CDR1 is MNHEY, CDR2 SVGEGT.

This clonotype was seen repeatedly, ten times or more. CDR3 protein: CASSKREVPMAEQFF. Written as DNA, the CDR3 is TGTGCCAGCAGCAAGCGGGAGGTTCCCATGGCCGAGCAGTTCTTC. The chain has TRBV6-1 and TRBJ2-1; TRBD2 aligns across 9 bases. The CDR3 has 15 residues. The V gene's germline CDR1 is MNHNS and CDR2 SASEGT. The V gene end was trimmed by 6 bases and the J gene end by 10 bases; junction bases not matched to a gene: 13.

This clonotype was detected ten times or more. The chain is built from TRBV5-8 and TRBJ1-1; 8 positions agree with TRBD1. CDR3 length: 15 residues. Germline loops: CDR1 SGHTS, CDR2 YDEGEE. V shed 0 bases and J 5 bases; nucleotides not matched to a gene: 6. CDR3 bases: TGTGCCAGCAGCTTGGGAGGCAGGGGGCTAACTGAAGCTTTCTTT. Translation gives CASSLGGRGLTEAFF.

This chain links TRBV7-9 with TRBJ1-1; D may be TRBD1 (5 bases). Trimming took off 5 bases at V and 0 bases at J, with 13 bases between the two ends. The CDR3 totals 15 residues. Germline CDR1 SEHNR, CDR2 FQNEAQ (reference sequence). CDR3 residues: CASSPPKGLNTEAFF. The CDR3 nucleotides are TGTGCCAGCAGCCCCCCGAAGGGGCTGAACACTGAAGCTTTCTTT. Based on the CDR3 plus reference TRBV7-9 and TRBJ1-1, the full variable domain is DTGVSQNPRHKITKRGQNVTFRCDPISEHNRLYWYRQTLGQGPEFLTYFQNEAQLEKSRLLSDRFSAERPKGSFSTLEIQRTEQGDSAMYLCASSPPKGLNTEAFFGQGTRLTVV.

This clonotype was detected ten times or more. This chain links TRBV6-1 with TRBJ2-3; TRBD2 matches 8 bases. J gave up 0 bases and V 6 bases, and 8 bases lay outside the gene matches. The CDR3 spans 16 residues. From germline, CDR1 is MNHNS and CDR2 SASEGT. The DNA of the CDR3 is TGTGCCAGCAGACCTCGGGTAGCGGGGAGCACAGATACGCAGTATTTT. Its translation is CASRPRVAGSTDTQYF.

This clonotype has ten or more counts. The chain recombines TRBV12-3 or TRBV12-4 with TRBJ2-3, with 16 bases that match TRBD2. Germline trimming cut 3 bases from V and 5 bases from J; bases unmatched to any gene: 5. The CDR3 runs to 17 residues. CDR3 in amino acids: CASSLGTSGRAQDTQYF. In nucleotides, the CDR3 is TGTGCCAGCAGTTTGGGGACTAGCGGGAGGGCCCAAGATACGCAGTATTTT.

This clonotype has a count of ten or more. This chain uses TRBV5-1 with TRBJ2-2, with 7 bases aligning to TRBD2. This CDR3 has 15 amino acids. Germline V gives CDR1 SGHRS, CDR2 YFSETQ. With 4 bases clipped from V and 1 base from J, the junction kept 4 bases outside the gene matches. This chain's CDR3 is CASSRLAENTGELFF. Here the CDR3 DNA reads TGCGCCAGCAGCAGGCTAGCGGAGAACACCGGGGAGCTGTTTTTT. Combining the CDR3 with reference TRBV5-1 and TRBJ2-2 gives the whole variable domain KAGVTQTPRYLIKTRGQQVTLSCSPISGHRSVSWYQQTPGQGLQFLFEYFSETQRNKGNFPGRFSGRQFSNSRSEMNVSTLELGDSALYLCASSRLAENTGELFFGEGSRLTVL.

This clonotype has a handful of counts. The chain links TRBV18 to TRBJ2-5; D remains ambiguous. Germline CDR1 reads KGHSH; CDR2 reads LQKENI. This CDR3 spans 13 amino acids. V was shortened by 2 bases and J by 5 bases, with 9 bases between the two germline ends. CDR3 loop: CASSPIPPETQYF. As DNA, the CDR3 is TGTGCCAGCTCACCAATTCCTCCCGAGACCCAGTACTTC.

This CDR3 reads CASSTGTSLLNEQFF. Written as DNA, the CDR3 is TGTGCCAGCAGTACCGGGACTAGCCTTCTCAATGAGCAGTTCTTC. The rearrangement joins TRBV6-4 to TRBJ2-1; 9 bases agree with TRBD2. V gave up 5 bases and J gave up 6 bases; unmatched junction bases: 8. CDR1 is MRHNA and CDR2 is SNTAGT in the germline V gene. The CDR3 consists of 15 residues.